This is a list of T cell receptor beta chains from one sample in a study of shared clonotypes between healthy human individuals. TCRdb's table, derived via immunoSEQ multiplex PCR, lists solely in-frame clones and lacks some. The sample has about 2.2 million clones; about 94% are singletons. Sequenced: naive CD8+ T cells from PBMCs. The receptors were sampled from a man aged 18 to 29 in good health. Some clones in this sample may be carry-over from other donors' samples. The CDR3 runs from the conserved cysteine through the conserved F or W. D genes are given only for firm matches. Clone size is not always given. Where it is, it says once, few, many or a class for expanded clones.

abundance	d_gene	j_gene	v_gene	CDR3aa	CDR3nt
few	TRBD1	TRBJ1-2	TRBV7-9	CASSVDRGYGYTF	TGTGCCAGCAGCGTAGACAGGGGCTATGGCTACACCTTC
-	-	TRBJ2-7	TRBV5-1	CASSLAEWSSYEQYF	TGCGCCAGCAGCTTGGCCGAGTGGAGCTCCTACGAGCAGTACTTC
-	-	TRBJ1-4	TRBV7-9	CASSSRMGGQATNEKLFF	TGTGCCAGCAGCTCAAGAATGGGCGGGCAGGCAACTAATGAAAAACTGTTTTTT
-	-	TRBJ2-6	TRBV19	CASIGGNVLTF	TGTGCCAGTATTGGGGGCAACGTCCTGACTTTC
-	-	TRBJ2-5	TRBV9	CASSVMESETQYF	TGTGCCAGCAGCGTGATGGAGTCGGAGACCCAGTACTTC
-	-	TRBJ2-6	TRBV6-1	CASSEQVYYSGANVLTF	TGTGCCAGCAGTGAACAGGTATATTACTCTGGGGCCAACGTCCTGACTTTC
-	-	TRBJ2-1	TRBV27	CASSLSKGIIYNEQFF	TGTGCCAGCAGTTTATCAAAGGGGATCATCTACAATGAGCAGTTCTTC
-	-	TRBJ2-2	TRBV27	CASSTKPWTKNTGELFF	TGTGCCAGCAGTACCAAACCCTGGACGAAGAACACCGGGGAGCTGTTTTTT
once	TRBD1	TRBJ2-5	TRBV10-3	CAIGTGKDETQYF	TGTGCCATCGGGACAGGGAAGGATGAGACCCAGTACTTC
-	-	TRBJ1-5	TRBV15	CATSREDYSNQPQHF	TGTGCCACCAGCAGAGAAGACTATAGCAATCAGCCCCAGCATTTT
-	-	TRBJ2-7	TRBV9	CASSATLGTEQYF	TGTGCCAGCAGCGCCACCTTAGGCACCGAGCAGTACTTC
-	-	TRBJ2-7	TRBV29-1	CSVVGQGKAYEQYF	TGCAGCGTTGTAGGGCAGGGGAAAGCCTACGAGCAGTACTTC
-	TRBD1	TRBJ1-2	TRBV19	CASSPSGTGGYGYTF	TGTGCCAGTAGTCCCTCCGGGACAGGGGGTTATGGCTACACCTTC
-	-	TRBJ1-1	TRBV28	CASSLFEGQPREEAFF	TGTGCCAGCAGTTTGTTTGAGGGACAACCAAGAGAGGAAGCTTTCTTT
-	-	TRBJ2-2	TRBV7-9	CASSLVSPRVTGELFF	TGTGCCAGCAGCTTAGTGTCACCGCGTGTCACCGGGGAGCTGTTTTTT
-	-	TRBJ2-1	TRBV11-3	CASSRRSSYNEQFF	TGTGCCAGCAGCCGGCGTTCCTCCTACAATGAGCAGTTCTTC
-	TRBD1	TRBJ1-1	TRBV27	CASSSGTGSNTEAFF	TGTGCCAGCAGTTCAGGGACAGGCTCTAACACTGAAGCTTTCTTT
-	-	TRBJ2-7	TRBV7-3	CASREGGDPYEQYF	TGTGCCAGCAGGGAGGGAGGTGATCCCTACGAGCAGTACTTC
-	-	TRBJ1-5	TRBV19	CASSQRDKGNQPQHF	TGTGCCAGTAGTCAGAGAGACAAGGGCAATCAGCCCCAGCATTTT
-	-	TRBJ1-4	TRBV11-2	CASSLGGSKVEKLFF	TGTGCCAGCAGCTTAGGAGGGAGCAAGGTTGAAAAACTGTTTTTT
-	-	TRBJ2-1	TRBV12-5	CASGAEVNEQFF	TGTGCTAGTGGGGCAGAGGTGAATGAGCAGTTCTTC
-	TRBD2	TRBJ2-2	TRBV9	CASSTQAGLAGDTGELFF	TGTGCCAGCAGCACGCAAGCGGGACTAGCGGGAGACACCGGGGAGCTGTTTTTT
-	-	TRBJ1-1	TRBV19	CASMTGGATEAFF	TGTGCCAGTATGACGGGAGGGGCCACTGAAGCTTTCTTT
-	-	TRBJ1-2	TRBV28	CASSFYARNYGYTF	TGTGCCAGCAGTTTTTACGCCAGAAACTATGGCTACACCTTC
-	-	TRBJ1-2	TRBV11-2	CASSLGTGANYGYTF	TGTGCCAGCAGCTTAGGAACGGGGGCAAACTATGGCTACACCTTC
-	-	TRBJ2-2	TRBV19	CASSNRREVGELFF	TGTGCCAGTAGTAACAGGAGGGAAGTCGGGGAGCTGTTTTTT
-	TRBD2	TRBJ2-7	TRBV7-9	CASSPPGLAGSYEQYF	TGTGCCAGCAGCCCTCCGGGACTAGCGGGATCCTACGAGCAGTACTTC
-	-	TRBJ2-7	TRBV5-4	CASSLKHYEQYF	TGTGCCAGCAGCTTGAAGCACTACGAGCAGTACTTC
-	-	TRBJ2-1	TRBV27	CASSRGNNEQFF	TGTGCCAGCAGTCGGGGGAACAATGAGCAGTTCTTC
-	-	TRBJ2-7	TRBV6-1	CASSGRGTYEQYF	TGTGCCAGCAGTGGACGGGGAACCTACGAGCAGTACTTC
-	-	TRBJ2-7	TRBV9	CASSATGFSYEQYF	TGTGCCAGCAGCGCCACAGGATTCTCCTACGAGCAGTACTTC
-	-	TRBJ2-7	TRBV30	CNLPCGEQYF	TGTAATCTCCCGTGCGGGGAGCAGTACTTC
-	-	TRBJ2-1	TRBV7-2	CASSFGAFTPNEQFF	TGTGCCAGCAGCTTTGGCGCGTTTACTCCCAATGAGCAGTTCTTC
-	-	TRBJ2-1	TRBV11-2	CASSLDLGTSWYEQFF	TGTGCCAGCAGCTTAGATCTGGGAACTAGCTGGTATGAGCAGTTCTTC
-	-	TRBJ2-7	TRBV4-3	CASSHDSAPAYEQYF	TGCGCCAGCAGCCACGACTCCGCCCCGGCCTACGAGCAGTACTTC
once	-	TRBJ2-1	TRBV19	CAALGSSYNEQFF	TGTGCCGCCCTAGGCTCCTCCTACAATGAGCAGTTCTTC
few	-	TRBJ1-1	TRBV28	CASASPGLLAEAFF	TGTGCCAGCGCCTCGCCGGGACTTTTAGCTGAAGCTTTCTTT
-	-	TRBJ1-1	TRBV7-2	CASSSTGWGGAFF	TGTGCCAGCAGTTCAACAGGGTGGGGAGGGGCTTTCTTT
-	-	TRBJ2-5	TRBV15	CATSHRDSKQETQYF	TGTGCCACCAGCCATCGAGACAGCAAACAAGAGACCCAGTACTTC
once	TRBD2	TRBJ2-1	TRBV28	CASSSRTEGLAKVYEQFF	TGTGCCAGCAGTTCACGGACGGAGGGACTAGCTAAGGTTTATGAGCAGTTCTTC
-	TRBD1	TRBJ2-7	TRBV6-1	CASSPGQGRYEQYF	TGTGCCAGCAGTCCGGGACAGGGTCGCTACGAGCAGTACTTC
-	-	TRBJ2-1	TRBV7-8	CASSDDANNEQFF	TGTGCCAGCAGCGACGACGCCAACAATGAGCAGTTCTTC
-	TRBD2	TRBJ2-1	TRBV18	CASSPPKPAGIIDEQFF	TGTGCCAGCTCACCACCGAAACCAGCGGGAATAATCGATGAGCAGTTCTTC
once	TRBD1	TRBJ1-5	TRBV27	CASSLPGQRLHSNQPQHF	TGTGCCAGCAGTTTACCGGGACAGCGGCTACATAGCAATCAGCCCCAGCATTTT
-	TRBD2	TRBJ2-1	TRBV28	CASSFWGLAGPYEQFF	TGTGCCAGCAGTTTTTGGGGACTAGCGGGACCCTATGAGCAGTTCTTC